This T cell receptor beta chain was observed in a study of T-cell memory formation after mild COVID-19. General study points: Cross-reactive memory seemingly joined, as some responding clones were found in pre-infection memory. Clones contracting over day 15 to 85 were CD4/CD8 balanced, with later expanders leaning CD4+.

On this clonotype itself: The antigen is not known.

This CDR3 comprises 14 residues. V was pared by 4 bases and J by 6 bases, with 4 bases of the junction left unmatched. The germline V gene encodes CDR1 SGHTA and CDR2 FQGTGA. Using its own MiXCR run on the 5' RACE reads, TCRdb lists one record per CDR3 protein. The sample shows over 130,000 distinct CDR3 sequences, 13% to 15% of them seen only once. V usage is TRBV7-3 and J usage is TRBJ2-3, with 10 nucleotides matching TRBD2. Sequenced input: PBMCs or a T cell subset sorted from them (not recorded which). The source is an adult woman who had mild COVID-19 (a few samples of this study predate the infection). Cell type and time point are not known. CDR3 sequence reads: CASSSIAGGDTQYF. CDR3 in DNA: TGTGCCAGCAGCTCTATAGCGGGAGGCGATACGCAGTATTTT. The variable domain in full, with the rest retrieved from reference TRBV7-3 and TRBJ2-3, is GAGVSQTPSNKVTEKGKYVELRCDPISGHTALYWYRQSLGQGPEFLIYFQGTGAADDSGLPNDRFFAVRPEGSVSTLKIQRTERGDSAVYLCASSSIAGGDTQYFGPGTRLTVL.